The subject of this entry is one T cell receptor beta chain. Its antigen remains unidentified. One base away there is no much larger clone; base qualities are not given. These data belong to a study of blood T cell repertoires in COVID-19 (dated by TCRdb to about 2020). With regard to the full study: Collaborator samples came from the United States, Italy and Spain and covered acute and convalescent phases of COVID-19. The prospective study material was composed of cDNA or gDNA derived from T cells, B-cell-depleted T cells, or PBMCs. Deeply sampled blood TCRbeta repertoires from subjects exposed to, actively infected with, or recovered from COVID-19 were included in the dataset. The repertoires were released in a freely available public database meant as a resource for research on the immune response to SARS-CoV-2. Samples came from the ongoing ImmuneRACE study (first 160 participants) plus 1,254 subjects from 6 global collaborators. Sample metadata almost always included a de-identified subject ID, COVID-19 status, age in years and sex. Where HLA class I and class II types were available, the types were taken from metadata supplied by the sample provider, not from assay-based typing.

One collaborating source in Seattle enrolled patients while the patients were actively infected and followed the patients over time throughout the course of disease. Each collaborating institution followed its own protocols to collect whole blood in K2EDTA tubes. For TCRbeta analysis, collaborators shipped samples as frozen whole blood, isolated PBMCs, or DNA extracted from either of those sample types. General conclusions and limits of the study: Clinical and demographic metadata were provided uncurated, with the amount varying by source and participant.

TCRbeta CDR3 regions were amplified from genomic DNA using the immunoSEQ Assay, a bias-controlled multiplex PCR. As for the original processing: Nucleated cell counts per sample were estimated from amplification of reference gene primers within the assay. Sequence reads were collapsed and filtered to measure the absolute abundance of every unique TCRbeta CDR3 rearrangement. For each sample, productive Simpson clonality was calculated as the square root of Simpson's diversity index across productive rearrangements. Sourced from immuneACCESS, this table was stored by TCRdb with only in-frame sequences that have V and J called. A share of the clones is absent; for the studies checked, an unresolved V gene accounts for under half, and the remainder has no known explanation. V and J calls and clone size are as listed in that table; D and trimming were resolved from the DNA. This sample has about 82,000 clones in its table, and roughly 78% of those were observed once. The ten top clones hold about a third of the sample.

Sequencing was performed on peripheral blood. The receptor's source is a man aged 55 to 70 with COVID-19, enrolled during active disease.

The CDR3 reads as follows: CASSSPTSGGARETQYF. The nucleotide sequence is TGTGCCAGCAGCTCCCCGACCAGCGGGGGGGCCCGGGAGACCCAGTACTTC. Rearrangement joined TRBV5-4 to TRBJ2-5; the junction holds 10 bases that match TRBD2. From V the trimming removes 3 bases and from J it removes 5 bases, while the gene matches leave 13 bases of the junction unaccounted for. For CDR1 and CDR2, the germline V gene (reference sequence) lists SGHNT and YYREEE. The CDR3 sequence holds 17 residues, the cysteine and phenylalanine included. Kept here is only the CDR3 DNA, which spans 51 bases and is read in frame from base 1.